The 22 T cell receptor beta chains below were found in one sample sequenced in a study of blood T cell dynamics during melanoma immunotherapy. Time point in this sample: week 3, after first cycle of checkpoint inhibitor. The table came from immunoSEQ multiplex PCR; TCRdb's copy has only in-frame clones and leaves some out. Of about 6,000 clones listed, about 82% are singletons. Material: blood, obtained from a patient treated with checkpoint blockade. These receptors originate from a human donor with melanoma.

The chain is built from TRBV6-5 and TRBJ2-4; 8 positions agree with TRBD1. V gave up 5 bases and J gave up 0 bases; unmatched junction bases: 3. CDR1 and CDR2 from the germline V gene are MNHEY and SVGAGI. This CDR3 has 15 amino acids. The CDR3 loop reads CASSTGGVAKNIQYF. The CDR3 DNA reads as TGTGCCAGCAGTACAGGGGGAGTAGCCAAAAACATTCAGTACTTC.

The table lists this clone with a few counts. V and J are TRBV13 and TRBJ2-7; D is unresolved. V lost 0 bases, J lost 1 base, and 4 bases lay in between. CDR3 length: 13 amino acids. Germline V gene data show CDR1 as PRHDT and CDR2 as FYEKMQ (reference sequence). As DNA, the CDR3 is TGTGCCAGCAGCTTAGGGCTGTCCTACGAGCAGTACTTC. As protein: CASSLGLSYEQYF.

The rearrangement joins TRBV5-6 to TRBJ2-7, with D unclear. The V end was cut by 4 bases, the J end by 0 bases, with 5 bases between. The CDR3 has 12 residues. Germline CDR1 SGHDT, CDR2 YYEEEE. CDR3 sequence (DNA): TGTGCCAGCAGCCTATACTCCTACGAGCAGTACTTC. Its protein is CASSLYSYEQYF.

The rearrangement uses TRBV7-9 and TRBJ1-2; 8 bases map to TRBD1. The CDR3 totals 15 residues. Germline CDR1 SEHNR, CDR2 FQNEAQ (reference sequence). V shed 6 bases and J 0 bases; nucleotides not matched to a gene: 6. The CDR3 is CASRRQGSSNYGYTF. The CDR3 DNA reads as TGTGCCAGCAGACGACAGGGGTCTTCTAACTATGGCTACACCTTC.

The chain uses TRBV27 and TRBJ1-1; 8 nucleotides align to TRBD1. J gave up 4 bases and V 6 bases, and 4 bases lay outside the gene matches. The CDR3 is made up of 13 amino acids. Per germline, CDR1 MNHEY and CDR2 SMNVEV (reference sequence). The CDR3 sequence: CASRATGGTEAFF. The CDR3 bases are TGTGCCAGCAGGGCCACAGGGGGCACTGAAGCTTTCTTT.

The chain carries TRBV30 and TRBJ1-2; no reliable D call. The V and J ends lost 2 bases and 8 bases respectively, with 9 bases between them. The CDR3 runs 11 residues. CDR1 GTSNPN and CDR2 SVGIG come from the germline V gene (reference sequence). CDR3 residues: CAWSQARGYTF. The CDR3 DNA reads as TGTGCCTGGAGTCAGGCTCGAGGCTACACCTTC.

V gene TRBV7-3 combines with J gene TRBJ2-7; D uncertain. Germline V CDR1 and CDR2: SGHTA, FQGTGA. The CDR3 extends over 14 amino acids. V was trimmed by 3 bases and J by 3 bases, leaving 12 bases between them. The CDR3 spells CASSFSPVFYEQYF. CDR3 bases: TGTGCCAGCAGCTTTTCGCCGGTTTTCTACGAGCAGTACTTC.

The gene calls are TRBV10-1 and TRBJ1-1; weak D call: TRBD1 (5 bases). There are 15 residues in the CDR3. V dropped 2 bases and J dropped 1 base, with 11 bases sitting between them. Germline values: CDR1 WNHNN, CDR2 SYGVQD (reference sequence). CDR3 region: CASSESPGGNTEAFF. The CDR3 nucleotides are TGCGCCAGCAGTGAGAGTCCGGGGGGGAACACTGAAGCTTTCTTT.

The chain couples TRBV6-5 to TRBJ1-5; a weak D match, TRBD1 (5 bases). The V gene's germline CDR1 is MNHEY and CDR2 SVGAGI. The V gene lost 6 bases and the J gene lost 3 bases, with 12 bases spanning the gap. The CDR3 length is 14 residues. CDR3 DNA: TGTGCCAGCAGGTACGACAGAGTCAATCAGCCCCAGCATTTT. This translates into CASRYDRVNQPQHF.

This clone was found a few times. The CDR3 bases are TGTGCCAGCAGCTTTAGGCTAGCGGCAACAAAGTATACCGGGGAGCTGTTTTTT. Amino acids: CASSFRLAATKYTGELFF. This sequence joins TRBV5-8 and TRBJ2-2, with 7 bases aligning to TRBD2. There are 18 residues in the CDR3. After removal of 2 bases from V and 5 bases from J, the junction contained 15 bases not matched to a gene. The germline gives CDR1 SGHTS, CDR2 YDEGEE.

This clone was observed a single time. The chain combines TRBV6-5 with TRBJ1-4; tentatively, D is TRBD1 (5 bases). Germline V gives CDR1 MNHEY, CDR2 SVGAGI. This CDR3 is 14 amino acids long. V dropped 4 bases and J dropped 7 bases, with 13 bases sitting between them. CDR3 nucleotides: TGTGCCAGCAGTTGGGACGGCGGGCTTGAAAAACTGTTTTTT. Amino acid sequence: CASSWDGGLEKLFF.

The chain carries TRBV19 and TRBJ1-6; D gene ambiguous. CDR3 length: 14 amino acids. Germline V gene sequence: CDR1 LNHDA, CDR2 SQIVND (reference sequence). The V gene lost 5 bases and the J gene lost 3 bases, with 8 bases spanning the gap. CDR3 DNA: TGTGCCAGTAGTGCCGGCTTCTATAATTCACCCCTCCACTTT. It encodes CASSAGFYNSPLHF.

J is TRBJ2-3 and V is TRBV5-6; TRBD2 matches at 12 bases. V was pared by 1 base and J by 1 base, with 1 base of the junction left unmatched. The CDR3 covers 16 residues. Germline V lookup: CDR1 SGHDT, CDR2 YYEEEE. CDR3 in DNA: TGTGCCAGCAGCTTGACTAGCGGGAGGCGCACAGATACGCAGTATTTT. Translation gives CASSLTSGRRTDTQYF. The full variable domain, with the rest looked up from reference TRBV5-6 and TRBJ2-3, is DAGVTQSPTHLIKTRGQQVTLRCSPKSGHDTVSWYQQALGQGPQFIFQYYEEEERQRGNFPDRFSGHQFPNYSSELNVNALLLGDSALYLCASSLTSGRRTDTQYFGPGTRLTVL.

The rearrangement joins TRBV6-1 to TRBJ2-7, with 11 positions matching TRBD2. Per the germline V gene, CDR1 is MNHNS and CDR2 is SASEGT. V lost 9 bases, J lost 6 bases, and 1 base stayed unmatched. The CDR3 sequence is 11 residues long. The CDR3 DNA is TGTGCCAGTAGCGGGGGGGGCGAGCAGTACTTC. Protein product: CASSGGGEQYF.

This chain links TRBV5-1 with TRBJ2-1; D is unclear. V was pared by 0 bases and J by 5 bases, with 9 bases between. This CDR3 is built from 14 residues. Germline assignment: CDR1 SGHRS and CDR2 YFSETQ. This chain's CDR3 is CASSLDVFNNEQFF. CDR3 in DNA: TGCGCCAGCAGCTTGGACGTATTTAACAATGAGCAGTTCTTC.

V usage is TRBV6-1 and J usage is TRBJ1-1; TRBD1 is a possible D gene (5 bases). V shed 4 bases and J shed 5 bases, with 8 bases lying between them. The CDR3 is made up of 12 amino acids. CDR1 and CDR2 (germline): MNHNS, SASEGT. The CDR3 DNA reads TGTGCCAGCAGTGGGGCAGGGACTGAAGCTTTCTTT. The encoded protein is CASSGAGTEAFF.

This sequence joins TRBV19 and TRBJ1-6; D unresolved. Germline V CDR1 and CDR2: LNHDA, SQIVND (reference sequence). Trimming cost V 6 bases and J 2 bases, with 11 bases left between them. The CDR3 sequence is 15 residues long. CDR3 DNA: TGTGCCAGTAGAAGGGAGGGCACCTATAATTCACCCCTCCACTTT. Its translation: CASRREGTYNSPLHF.

This chain links TRBV30 with TRBJ1-5, with TRBD1 matching 10 bases. The CDR3 is made up of 15 amino acids. Germline lookup yields CDR1 GTSNPN and CDR2 SVGIG (reference sequence). With V trimmed by 2 bases and J by 5 bases, 6 bases remained unmatched. CDR3 loop: CAWSIPGQGHQPQHF. The CDR3, as DNA: TGTGCCTGGAGTATTCCGGGACAGGGGCATCAGCCCCAGCATTTT.

The chain recombines TRBV5-1 with TRBJ2-6; the D gene is possibly TRBD1 (6 bases). Germline V CDR1 and CDR2: SGHRS, YFSETQ. This CDR3 has 16 residues. The ends were cut back, 0 bases at V and 0 bases at J, with 7 bases in the middle. This CDR3 reads CASSLVGGSGANVLTF. Here the CDR3 DNA reads TGCGCCAGCAGCTTGGTAGGGGGCTCTGGGGCCAACGTCCTGACTTTC.

This clone appeared a few times. The chain carries TRBV7-9 and TRBJ2-1, with 10 bases fitting TRBD2. J lost 7 bases, V lost 3 bases, and 12 bases had no gene match. CDR3 length: 17 residues. Germline CDR1 SEHNR, CDR2 FQNEAQ (reference sequence). The CDR3 DNA reads TGTGCCAGCAGCTTTGGAGCCTCGGCTAGCGGGAGTAATGAGCAGTTCTTC. Translating gives CASSFGASASGSNEQFF. The full variable domain, with the rest looked up from reference TRBV7-9 and TRBJ2-1, is DTGVSQNPRHKITKRGQNVTFRCDPISEHNRLYWYRQTLGQGPEFLTYFQNEAQLEKSRLLSDRFSAERPKGSFSTLEIQRTEQGDSAMYLCASSFGASASGSNEQFFGPGTRLTVL.

This clone was seen just once. This specimen includes other DNA sequences encoding the same CDR3. V is TRBV5-1 and J is TRBJ1-1; D is ambiguous. This CDR3 region has 15 residues. Germline values: CDR1 SGHRS, CDR2 YFSETQ. Trimming cost V 4 bases and J 0 bases, with 13 bases left between them. CDR3 in DNA: TGCGCCAGCAGCCCCTCTCCAGGCATGAACACTGAAGCTTTCTTT. This translates into CASSPSPGMNTEAFF.

The chain is built from TRBV5-5 and TRBJ2-6; a weak D match, TRBD2 (6 bases). Germline values: CDR1 SGHKS, CDR2 YYEKEE (reference sequence). Between the trimmed V and J ends, which lost 4 bases and 0 bases, there was a span of 14 bases. The CDR3 is made up of 17 amino acids. DNA for the CDR3: TGTGCCAGCAGCCCCACCCCCGGGAGCTCTGGGGCCAACGTCCTGACTTTC. This gives the protein CASSPTPGSSGANVLTF.